This T cell receptor beta chain was sequenced during a study of blood T cell repertoires in COVID-19. Authors' processing steps: Amplifying reference gene primers gave estimates of nucleated cell counts. The data were produced by immunoSEQ multiplex PCR, yet TCRdb's version contains in-frame clones alone and is incomplete. V, J and clone size reflect that table, while D and trimming were determined from the DNA. The profile shows hundreds of thousands of clones, about 90% of them singletons. The CDR3 has 16 amino acids. With V trimmed by 1 base and J by 4 bases, 6 bases remained unmatched. Per germline, CDR1 SGHNT and CDR2 YYREEE (reference sequence).

This TCR came from a woman in her thirties who had recovered from COVID-19. This sequence joins TRBV5-4 and TRBJ2-1, with 9 bases lining up with TRBD2. Sequences were obtained from PBMCs or T cells enriched from blood (not recorded which). The CDR3 here is CASSLILAGLYNEQFF. The CDR3 DNA reads TGTGCCAGCAGCTTGATTCTAGCGGGGTTATACAATGAGCAGTTCTTC.